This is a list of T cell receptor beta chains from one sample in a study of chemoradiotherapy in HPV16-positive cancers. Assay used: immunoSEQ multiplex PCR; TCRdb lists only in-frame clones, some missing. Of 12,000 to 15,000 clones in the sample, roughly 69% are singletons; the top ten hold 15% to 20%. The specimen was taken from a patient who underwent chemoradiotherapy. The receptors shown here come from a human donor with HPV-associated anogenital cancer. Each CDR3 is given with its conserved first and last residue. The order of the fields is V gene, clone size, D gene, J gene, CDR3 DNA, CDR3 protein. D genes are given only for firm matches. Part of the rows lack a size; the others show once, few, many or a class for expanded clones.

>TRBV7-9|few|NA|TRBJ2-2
TGTGCCAGCAGCCTTACAGAGGCCGGGGAGCTGTTTTTT
CASSLTEAGELFF
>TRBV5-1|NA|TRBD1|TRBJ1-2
TGCGCCAGCAGCCCGGGACAGCGTAACTATGGCTACACCTTC
CASSPGQRNYGYTF
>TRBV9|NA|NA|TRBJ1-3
TGTGCCAGCAGCCCTCAGGGGACGTACTCTGGAAACACCATATATTTT
CASSPQGTYSGNTIYF
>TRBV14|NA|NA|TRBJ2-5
TGTGCCAGCAGCCCCGGACTATATCAAGAGACCCAGTACTTC
CASSPGLYQETQYF
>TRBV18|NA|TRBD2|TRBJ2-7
TGTGCCAGCTCATCCTCCTCGGGAGGGTACGAGCAGTACTTC
CASSSSSGGYEQYF
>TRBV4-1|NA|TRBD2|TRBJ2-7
TGCGCCAGCAGCCAAGAACCCAGCGGGGGATACGAGCAGTACTTC
CASSQEPSGGYEQYF
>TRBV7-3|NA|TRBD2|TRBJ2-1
TGTGCCAGCAGCCTCAGCGGGGGGCTGCACAATGAGCAGTTCTTC
CASSLSGGLHNEQFF
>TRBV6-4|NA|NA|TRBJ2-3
TGTGCCAGCAGTGTTGCTGGCAACACAGATACGCAGTATTTT
CASSVAGNTDTQYF
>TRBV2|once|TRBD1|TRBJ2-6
TGTGCCAGCAGTGGGGGACAGCCCTCTGGGGCCAACGTCCTGACTTTC
CASSGGQPSGANVLTF
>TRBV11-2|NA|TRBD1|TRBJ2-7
TGTGCCAGCAGCTCGCTGACAGGGCTAGCCAACGAGCAGTACTTC
CASSSLTGLANEQYF
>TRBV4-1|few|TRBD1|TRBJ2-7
TGCGCCAGCAGCCTGGGACAGGGTACTCCCCGAACCTACGAGCAGTACTTC
CASSLGQGTPRTYEQYF
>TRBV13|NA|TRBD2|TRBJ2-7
TGTGCCAGCAGCTTTCAGGGACTAAGCTCCTACGAGCAGTACTTC
CASSFQGLSSYEQYF
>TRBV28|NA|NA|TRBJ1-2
TGTGCCAGCACTAAAAATGGGGGAGGCTATGGCTACACCTTC
CASTKNGGGYGYTF
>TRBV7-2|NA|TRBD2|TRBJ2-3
TGTGCCAGCAGCCAAGGCCCTAGCGGGTCTAGCACAGATACGCAGTATTTT
CASSQGPSGSSTDTQYF
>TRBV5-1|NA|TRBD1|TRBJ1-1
TGCGCCAGCAGCTTGAAGGGGGCGGCTTTCTTT
CASSLKGAAFF
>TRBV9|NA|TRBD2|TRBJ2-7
TGTGCCAGCAGCGTAGAGGCTAGCGGGGGCTACGAGCAGTACTTC
CASSVEASGGYEQYF
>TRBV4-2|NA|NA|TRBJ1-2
TGTGCCAGCAGCCAGGATGGCAAAGGCTACACCTTC
CASSQDGKGYTF
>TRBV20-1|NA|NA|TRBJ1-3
TGCAGTGCTAGTTGGGGAGGCACCATATATTTT
CSASWGGTIYF
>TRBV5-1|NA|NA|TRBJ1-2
TGCGCCAGCAGCTTAACTGCAGGGGCAAACTATGGCTACACCTTC
CASSLTAGANYGYTF
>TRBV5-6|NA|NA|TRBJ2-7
TGTGCCAGCAGCCTGGGGTACGAGCAGTACTTC
CASSLGYEQYF
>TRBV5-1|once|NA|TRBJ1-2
TGCGCCAGCAGCTTGGAAAATACTAACTATGGCTACACCTTC
CASSLENTNYGYTF
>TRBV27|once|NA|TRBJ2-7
TGTGCCAGCAGTTTATCCCCCTCCGGGTGGGAGCAGTACTTC
CASSLSPSGWEQYF